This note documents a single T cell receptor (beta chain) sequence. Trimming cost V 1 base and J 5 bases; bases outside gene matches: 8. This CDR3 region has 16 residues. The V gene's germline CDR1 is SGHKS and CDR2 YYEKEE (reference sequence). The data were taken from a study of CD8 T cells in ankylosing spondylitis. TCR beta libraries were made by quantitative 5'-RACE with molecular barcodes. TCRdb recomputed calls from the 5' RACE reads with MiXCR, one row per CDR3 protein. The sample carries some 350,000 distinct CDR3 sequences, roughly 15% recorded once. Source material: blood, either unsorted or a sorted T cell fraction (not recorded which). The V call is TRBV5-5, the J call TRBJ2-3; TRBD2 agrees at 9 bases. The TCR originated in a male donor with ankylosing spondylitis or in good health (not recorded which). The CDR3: CASSLTTSGPQDTQYF. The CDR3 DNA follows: TGTGCCAGCAGCTTGACGACTAGCGGACCTCAAGATACGCAGTATTTT.